This T cell receptor (beta chain) was sequenced during a study of cytomegalovirus exposure and HLA in healthy donors. General observations from the study: The authors later found most CMV-associated TCR beta chains appeared HLA-restricted. There were some V segments, including TRBV6-2 and TRBV6-3, excluded as indistinguishable.

Germline assignment: CDR1 SGHNT and CDR2 YYREEE (reference sequence). This CDR3 has 14 amino acids. Trimming took 3 bases from V and 0 from J; bases not matched to a gene: 2. The PCR made use of 60 Vbeta and 13 Jbeta primers. The table came from immunoSEQ multiplex PCR; TCRdb's copy has only in-frame clones and leaves some out. The sample has over 150,000 clones, 80% seen once. A few counts support this clone. Its antigen is undetermined. This sequence originates from a woman between 50 and 59 years old in good health and CMV-seropositive. The sequenced sample consisted of PBMCs. V and J are TRBV5-4 and TRBJ2-7; 8 positions match TRBD2. In nucleotides, the CDR3 is TGTGCCAGCAGCTGGCGGGGGGCCTCCTACGAGCAGTACTTC. As protein: CASSWRGASYEQYF.